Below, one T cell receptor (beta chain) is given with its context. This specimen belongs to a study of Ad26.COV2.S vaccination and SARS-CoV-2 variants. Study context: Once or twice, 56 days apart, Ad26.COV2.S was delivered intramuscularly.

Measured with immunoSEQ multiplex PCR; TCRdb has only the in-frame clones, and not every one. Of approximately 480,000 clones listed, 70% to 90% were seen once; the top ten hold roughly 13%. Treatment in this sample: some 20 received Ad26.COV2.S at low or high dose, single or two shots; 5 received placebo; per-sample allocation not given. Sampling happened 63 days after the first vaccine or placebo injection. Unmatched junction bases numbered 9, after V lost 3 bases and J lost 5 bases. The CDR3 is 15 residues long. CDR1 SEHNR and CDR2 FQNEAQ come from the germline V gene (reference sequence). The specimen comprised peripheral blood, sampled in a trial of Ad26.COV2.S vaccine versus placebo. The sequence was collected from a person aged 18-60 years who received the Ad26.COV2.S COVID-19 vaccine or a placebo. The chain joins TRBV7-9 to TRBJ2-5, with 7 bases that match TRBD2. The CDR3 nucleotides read TGTGCCAGCAGCTTTTCCGGTCGGGGGGTGGAGACCCAGTACTTC. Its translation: CASSFSGRGVETQYF.